This T cell receptor (beta chain) was sequenced during a study of shared clonotypes between healthy human individuals. Across the study: Three plates each covered CD4 naive and memory; CD8 naive two, CD8 memory one. Broader study findings: A handful of donors held about 5% of naive CD4 clonotypes in common. Researchers sampled blood only, noting tissue repertoires likely differ.

A remark on this clone: Antigen unknown.

Libraries were prepared by immunoSEQ multiplex PCR; TCRdb keeps only in-frame clonotypes and omits some of them. The profile covers fewer than 2.5 million clones, with over 85% appearing a single time and around 0.37% taken by the ten largest. This CDR3 is 15 amino acids long. Deletions cut 5 bases from V and 6 bases from J, with 19 bases between. Germline V gene lookup returns CDR1 MNHEY and CDR2 SVGAGI. This receptor was obtained from a man between 18 and 29 years old in good health. Some clones in this sample may be carry-over from other donors' samples. The sample comprised naive CD4+ T cells from PBMCs. Subset defined: CD45RA+ positively selected. The chain joins TRBV6-5 to TRBJ1-1; D is unclear. The CDR3: CASSARLMRAAEAFF. The CDR3 DNA reads TGTGCCAGCAGTGCCCGGCTGATGCGGGCTGCTGAAGCTTTCTTT.